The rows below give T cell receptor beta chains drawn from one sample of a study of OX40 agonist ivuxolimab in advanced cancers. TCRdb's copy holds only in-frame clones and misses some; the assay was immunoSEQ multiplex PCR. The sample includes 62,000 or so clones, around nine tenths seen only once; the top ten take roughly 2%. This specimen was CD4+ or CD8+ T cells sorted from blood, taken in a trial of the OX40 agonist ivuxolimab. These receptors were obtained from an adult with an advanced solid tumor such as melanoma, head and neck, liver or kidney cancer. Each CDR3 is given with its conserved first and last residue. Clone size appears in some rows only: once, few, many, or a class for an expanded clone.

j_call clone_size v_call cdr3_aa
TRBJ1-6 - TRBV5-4 CASSWGQGSSPLHF
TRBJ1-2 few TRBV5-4 CASSSADGYTF
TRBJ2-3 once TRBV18 CASSPPASGRDTQYF
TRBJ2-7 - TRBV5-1 CASNQFRDSNEQYF
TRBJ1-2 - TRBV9 CASSSATGRDYGYTF
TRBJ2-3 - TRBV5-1 CASSSGRGTQYF
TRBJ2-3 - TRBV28 CASSFLRVSGRGADTQYF
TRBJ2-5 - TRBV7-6 CASSPGTLGKETQYF
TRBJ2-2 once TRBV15 CATSRGKAGGFSGELFF
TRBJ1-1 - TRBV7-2 CASSNRQDAEAFF
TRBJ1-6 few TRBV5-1 CASSLRTDYNSPLHF
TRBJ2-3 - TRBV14 CASSQQPDTQYF
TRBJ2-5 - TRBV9 CASSRQSQETQYF
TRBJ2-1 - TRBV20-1 CSASVGLEQFF
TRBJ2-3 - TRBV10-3 CAISRTSGGQGTDTQYF
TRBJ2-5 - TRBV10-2 CASSLTGDQETQYF
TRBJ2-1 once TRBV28 CASSPPLSSYNEQFF